A single sample gave rise to the 21 T cell receptor beta chains below, sequenced in a study of cytomegalovirus exposure and HLA in healthy donors. PCR amplification relied on 60 Vbeta primers (plus 13 Jbeta primers). The table came from immunoSEQ multiplex PCR; TCRdb's copy has only in-frame clones and leaves some out. In the table there are approximately 160,000 clones, around three quarters of which are singletons. The specimen sequenced was PBMCs. The receptors stem from a woman aged 40-49 years in good health and CMV-seronegative.

The chain uses TRBV11-3 and TRBJ2-3, with D hard to call. This CDR3 is built from 13 residues. Trimming stripped 1 base from V and 2 bases from J, with 4 bases between. Germline CDR1 is SGHNT and CDR2 is YENEEA. CDR3 loop: CASSLANTDTQYF. In DNA, the CDR3 is TGTGCCAGCAGCTTAGCCAACACAGATACGCAGTATTTT. Filled out from reference TRBV11-3 and TRBJ2-3, the complete variable domain reads EAGVVQSPRYKIIEKKQPVAFWCNPISGHNTLYWYLQNLGQGPELLIRYENEEAVDDSQLPKDRFSAERLKGVDSTLKIQPAELGDSAVYLCASSLANTDTQYFGPGTRLTVL.

There are a few counts of this clone. V gene TRBV19 combines with J gene TRBJ1-1; D call uncertain. Germline V gives CDR1 LNHDA, CDR2 SQIVND (reference sequence). This CDR3 contains 15 residues. Trimming took off 3 bases at V and 0 bases at J, with 11 bases between the two ends. The CDR3 DNA follows: TGTGCCAGTAGTATGAACAGCTTCATGAACACTGAAGCTTTCTTT. Encoded protein: CASSMNSFMNTEAFF. The full variable domain, completed using reference TRBV19 and TRBJ1-1, is DGGITQSPKYLFRKEGQNVTLSCEQNLNHDAMYWYRQDPGQGLRLIYYSQIVNDFQKGDIAEGYSVSREKKESFPLTVTSAQKNPTAFYLCASSMNSFMNTEAFFGQGTRLTVV.

The CDR3 nucleotides are TGCGCCAGCAGCTTCCTAGCGGGGACTTTCAATGAGCAGTTCTTC. Protein: CASSFLAGTFNEQFF. The chain is built from TRBV5-1 and TRBJ2-1; 9 nucleotides align to TRBD2. The V gene's germline CDR1 is SGHRS and CDR2 YFSETQ. The CDR3 runs to 15 residues. Trimming removed 2 bases from V and 6 bases from J; junction bases left unmatched: 6.

V gene TRBV5-4 combines with J gene TRBJ1-1; 8 bases match TRBD1. The J segment lost 0 bases and the V segment lost 3 bases, leaving 13 bases of the junction unmatched. The CDR3 has 18 residues. CDR1 SGHNT and CDR2 YYREEE come from the germline V gene (reference sequence). CDR3 sequence (DNA): TGTGCCAGCAGCTCCCTCGACAGGGGTGCTATCATGAACACTGAAGCTTTCTTT. It specifies CASSSLDRGAIMNTEAFF.

The rearrangement links TRBV5-1 to TRBJ2-5, with D perhaps TRBD2 (6 bases). CDR3 length: 13 residues. The V and J ends lost 5 bases and 5 bases respectively, with 13 bases between them. Germline V gives CDR1 SGHRS, CDR2 YFSETQ. The CDR3 loop reads CASRAGPDETQYF. The CDR3 DNA reads as TGCGCCAGCAGGGCGGGGCCGGACGAGACCCAGTACTTC.

The chain recombines TRBV5-1 with TRBJ2-1, with D possibly being TRBD2 (6 bases). Germline V gene lookup returns CDR1 SGHRS and CDR2 YFSETQ. V lost 4 bases to trimming and J lost 4 bases, with 15 bases between them. This CDR3 is 15 amino acids long. CDR3 sequence (DNA): TGCGCCAGCAGCGGCGAGGGACTCCTTTACAATGAGCAGTTCTTC. This translates into CASSGEGLLYNEQFF.

This clone was counted between two and nine times. V gene TRBV6-1 combines with J gene TRBJ1-1; D perhaps matches TRBD1 (6 bases). CDR1 and CDR2 from the germline V gene are MNHNS and SASEGT. The CDR3 runs to 14 residues. Trimming removed 2 bases at V and 7 bases at J, with 14 bases between. The CDR3 loop reads CASSERGGAYEAFF. CDR3 DNA: TGTGCCAGCAGTGAAAGGGGGGGGGCGTATGAAGCTTTCTTT.

This rearrangement joins TRBV27 to TRBJ1-2; TRBD1 agrees at 9 bases. CDR3 length equals 16 residues. The germline CDR1 and CDR2 sequences are MNHEY and SMNVEV (reference sequence). Trimming took 4 bases from V and 10 from J; bases not matched to a gene: 16. The CDR3 here is CASSSGTGTTIGVYTF. The CDR3 coding sequence is TGTGCCAGCAGTTCCGGGACAGGGACAACCATCGGGGTCTACACCTTC.

The chain couples TRBV4-1 to TRBJ2-1; D gene uncertain. Germline V gene lookup returns CDR1 MGHRA and CDR2 YSYEKL. The CDR3 has 15 residues. The V gene lost 3 bases and the J gene lost 9 bases, with 18 bases spanning the gap. The CDR3 region is CASSHPPTLTGEQFF. Written as DNA, the CDR3 is TGCGCCAGCAGCCATCCCCCTACCCTCACGGGTGAGCAGTTCTTC.

The chain joins TRBV5-5 to TRBJ2-7; D is uncertain. Trimming left V 5 bases short and J 7 bases short, with 22 bases between. This CDR3 is 15 amino acids long. Germline CDR1 and CDR2: SGHKS and YYEKEE (reference sequence). CDR3 protein: CASRPTSPDRGEQYF. In nucleotides, the CDR3 is TGTGCCAGCAGACCTACCAGCCCAGACCGCGGAGAGCAGTACTTC.

The rearrangement links TRBV6-1 to TRBJ1-3, with D hard to call. Trimming left V 7 bases short and J 0 bases short, with 7 bases between. The CDR3 runs 13 residues. The germline CDR1 and CDR2 sequences are MNHNS and SASEGT. CDR3 DNA sequence: TGTGCCAGCACTACCGTCTCTGGAAACACCATATATTTT. Translated, it gives CASTTVSGNTIYF.

In nucleotides, the CDR3 is TGTGCCAGCAGCTTCGACAGGAAAGAGACCCAGTACTTC. Translated: CASSFDRKETQYF. The chain is built from TRBV5-6 and TRBJ2-5; a weak D match, TRBD1 (6 bases). V dropped 2 bases and J dropped 3 bases, with 8 bases sitting between them. The germline V gene encodes CDR1 SGHDT and CDR2 YYEEEE. This CDR3 is 13 amino acids long.

The chain is built from TRBV19 and TRBJ1-6; D might be TRBD1 (6 bases). V lost 4 bases and J 7 bases, leaving 11 bases between the germline ends. The germline V gene encodes CDR1 LNHDA and CDR2 SQIVND (reference sequence). The length of the CDR3 is 14 residues. CDR3 bases: TGTGCCAGTAGTACCGGACAGCGAAATTCACCCCTCCACTTT. Amino acid sequence: CASSTGQRNSPLHF. Combining the CDR3 with reference TRBV19 and TRBJ1-6 gives the whole variable domain DGGITQSPKYLFRKEGQNVTLSCEQNLNHDAMYWYRQDPGQGLRLIYYSQIVNDFQKGDIAEGYSVSREKKESFPLTVTSAQKNPTAFYLCASSTGQRNSPLHFGNGTRLTVT.

The gene calls are TRBV9 and TRBJ2-3; D is undetermined. Trimming removed 1 base at V and 2 bases at J, with 11 bases between. The CDR3 covers 15 residues. Germline CDR1 reads SGDLS; CDR2 reads YYNGEE. In DNA form, the CDR3 reads TGTGCCAGCAGCGTATGGAGCGACCCCACAGATACGCAGTATTTT. Protein product: CASSVWSDPTDTQYF.

V is TRBV28 and J is TRBJ2-7; D is ambiguous. The V gene's germline CDR1 is MDHEN and CDR2 SYDVKM. The CDR3 contains 13 residues. V was shortened by 5 bases and J by 9 bases, with 17 bases between the two germline ends. The CDR3 is CASSPPSATGQYF. The DNA for the CDR3 is TGTGCCAGCAGTCCCCCTTCTGCTACCGGGCAGTACTTC.

The chain has TRBV30 and TRBJ1-1; tentatively, D is TRBD1 (6 bases). The length of the CDR3 is 14 residues. The germline gives CDR1 GTSNPN, CDR2 SVGIG (reference sequence). Trimming stripped 0 bases from V and 4 bases from J, with 12 bases between. This CDR3 is CAWSVWGRGTEAFF. The CDR3 DNA is TGTGCCTGGAGTGTATGGGGGCGAGGCACTGAAGCTTTCTTT.

The gene calls are TRBV28 and TRBJ1-1, with 7 bases lining up with TRBD1. The V and J ends lost 4 bases and 0 bases, in that order; junction bases with no gene match: 11. In germline, CDR1 is MDHEN, CDR2 SYDVKM. CDR3 size: 17 residues. The CDR3 nucleotides are TGTGCCAGCAGTTCTCGTGCTGGGGGACAGATGAACACTGAAGCTTTCTTT. Its protein is CASSSRAGGQMNTEAFF. Full variable domain (remainder filled in from reference TRBV28 and TRBJ1-1): DVKVTQSSRYLVKRTGEKVFLECVQDMDHENMFWYRQDPGLGLRLIYFSYDVKMKEKGDIPEGYSVSREKKERFSLILESASTNQTSMYLCASSSRAGGQMNTEAFFGQGTRLTVV.

The rearrangement uses TRBV30 and TRBJ1-3, with D possibly matching TRBD1 (5 bases). The CDR3 is 18 residues long. With 1 base removed from V and 6 bases from J, the gap between germline ends came to 25 bases. Germline loops: CDR1 GTSNPN, CDR2 SVGIG (reference sequence). For the CDR3, the DNA is TGTGCCTGGAGTGGAGGTGAAGCAGGGATGTTCAGAGCAAACACCATATATTTT. Translated: CAWSGGEAGMFRANTIYF. Together with reference TRBV30 and TRBJ1-3, the CDR3 gives the full variable domain: SQTIHQWPATLVQPVGSPLSLECTVEGTSNPNLYWYRQAAGRGLQLLFYSVGIGQISSEVPQNLSASRPQDRQFILSSKKLLLSDSGFYLCAWSGGEAGMFRANTIYFGEGSWLTVV.

The count of this clone is one. V is TRBV9 and J is TRBJ2-1, with 8 nucleotides matching TRBD2. Trimming took 4 bases from V and 6 from J; bases not matched to a gene: 15. There are 17 residues in the CDR3. The germline gives CDR1 SGDLS, CDR2 YYNGEE. This CDR3 is CASSPGTGTRASNEQFF. Written as DNA, the CDR3 is TGTGCCAGCAGCCCCGGAACCGGGACTAGAGCCAGCAATGAGCAGTTCTTC.

The gene calls are TRBV2 and TRBJ2-1; the match to TRBD2 covers 11 bases. Germline CDR1 SNHLY, CDR2 FYNNEI. The CDR3 consists of 20 residues. The ends lost 7 bases at V and 7 bases at J; junction bases unmatched: 24. The CDR3 reads CASIPPGTSGFNPRENEQFF. The DNA for the CDR3 is TGTGCCAGCATCCCCCCGGGGACTAGCGGTTTCAACCCCCGGGAGAATGAGCAGTTCTTC. The whole variable domain, remainder taken from reference TRBV2 and TRBJ2-1, is EPEVTQTPSHQVTQMGQEVILRCVPISNHLYFYWYRQILGQKVEFLVSFYNNEISEKSEIFDDQFSVERPDGSNFTLKIRSTKLEDSAMYFCASIPPGTSGFNPRENEQFFGPGTRLTVL.

The CDR3 sequence: CASILRGFGGNTEAFF. The CDR3 DNA sequence: TGTGCCAGCATCTTAAGGGGTTTCGGGGGGAACACTGAAGCTTTCTTT. V is TRBV28 and J is TRBJ1-1, with D perhaps matching TRBD1 (5 bases). Germline V lookup: CDR1 MDHEN, CDR2 SYDVKM. The CDR3 covers 16 residues. The ends were cut back, 7 bases at V and 1 base at J, with 19 bases in the middle.